Following are 20 T cell receptor beta chains from one sample sequenced in a study of regulatory T cells in long-lasting Graves disease. In building TCR beta libraries, iRepertoire HTBI primers were used together with Arm-PCR of CDR3 regions. In TCRdb, the multiplex PCR reads were re-called with MiXCR into one record per CDR3 protein. In the table there are 350,000 to 450,000 distinct CDR3 sequences, roughly 25% of which are singletons. The time point denotes: persistent/refractory GD, antithyroid drugs over 5 years with positive TRAb. With RNA extracted from PBMCs as input, the TCR library was made. Sequencing was performed on peripheral blood mononuclear cells (PBMCs), taken when the disease was refractory, from a patient treated with antithyroid drugs. These receptors were collected from a woman in her thirties or forties with Graves disease.

This clonotype was picked up many times. The chain is built from TRBV11-2 and TRBJ2-3; D is undetermined. Germline V gives CDR1 SGHAT, CDR2 FQNNGV. With 9 bases removed from V and 5 bases from J, the gap between germline ends came to 18 bases. The CDR3 runs to 14 residues. CDR3 in amino acids: CASARLRVRDTQYF. As DNA, the CDR3 is TGTGCCAGTGCCCGCTTAAGGGTGAGAGATACGCAGTATTTT. The full variable domain, its missing parts supplied by reference TRBV11-2 and TRBJ2-3, is EAGVAQSPRYKIIEKRQSVAFWCNPISGHATLYWYQQILGQGPKLLIQFQNNGVVDDSQLPKDRFSAERLKGVDSTLKIQPAKLEDSAVYLCASARLRVRDTQYFGPGTRLTVL.

This chain links TRBV19 with TRBJ1-5; tentatively, D is TRBD1 (5 bases). Germline-derived CDR1 and CDR2 are LNHDA and SQIVND (reference sequence). V dropped 2 bases and J dropped 4 bases, with 18 bases sitting between them. The CDR3 contains 17 residues. The CDR3 spells CASSILCRGGCNQPQHF. DNA of the CDR3: TGTGCCAGTAGTATATTATGTAGGGGCGGGTGTAATCAGCCCCAGCATTTT. The whole variable domain, filled in from reference TRBV19 and TRBJ1-5, reads DGGITQSPKYLFRKEGQNVTLSCEQNLNHDAMYWYRQDPGQGLRLIYYSQIVNDFQKGDIAEGYSVSREKKESFPLTVTSAQKNPTAFYLCASSILCRGGCNQPQHFGDGTRLSIL.

The chain uses TRBV4-1 and TRBJ1-4; 7 bases fit TRBD1. The germline V gene encodes CDR1 MGHRA and CDR2 YSYEKL. Losses at the gene ends were 1 base for V and 8 bases for J; bases not matched to a gene: 10. The CDR3 is made up of 16 amino acids. The CDR3 loop is CASSQGIPGTAEKLFF. The CDR3 region has the DNA TGCGCCAGCAGCCAAGGTATCCCAGGGACAGCCGAAAAACTGTTTTTT.

This clonotype was detected a few times. V and J are TRBV20-1 and TRBJ2-7; 14 bases map to TRBD2. The CDR3 sequence is 16 residues long. Germline values: CDR1 DFQATT, CDR2 SNEGSKA (reference sequence). Trimming took 1 base from V and 0 from J; bases not matched to a gene: 2. CDR3 DNA: TGCAGTGCTAGAGGACTAGCGGGAGGGAGCTCCTACGAGCAGTACTTC. As protein: CSARGLAGGSSYEQYF.

This clonotype appeared many times. The chain carries TRBV27 and TRBJ2-7; TRBD2 aligns across 10 bases. This CDR3 is built from 14 residues. The germline V gene has CDR1 MNHEY and CDR2 SMNVEV (reference sequence). V was clipped by 5 bases and J by 1 base; unmatched bases: 2. DNA of the CDR3: TGTGCCAGCAGTCCACTAGCGGGGTCCTACGAGCAGTACTTC. Its translation: CASSPLAGSYEQYF.

This chain joins TRBV28 and TRBJ2-2; perhaps TRBD2 as D (6 bases). CDR1 MDHEN and CDR2 SYDVKM come from the germline V gene. V was pared by 6 bases and J by 3 bases, with 17 bases between. CDR3 length: 16 amino acids. The CDR3, as DNA: TGTGCCAGCAGCCGAAGACTAGTGGGAGACACCGGGGAGCTGTTTTTT. Its protein is CASSRRLVGDTGELFF.

The sample holds a few counts of this clonotype. The chain recombines TRBV4-1 with TRBJ1-1, with D unresolved. Per the germline V gene, CDR1 is MGHRA and CDR2 is YSYEKL. Trimming pared 0 bases from V and 1 base from J, leaving 9 bases between. The CDR3 length is 15 residues. DNA of the CDR3: TGCGCCAGCAGCCAAGAAGGGAGTGGGAACACTGAAGCTTTCTTT. Encoded protein: CASSQEGSGNTEAFF.

The chain joins TRBV27 to TRBJ2-2; tentatively, D is TRBD1 or TRBD2 (6 bases each). V was pared by 6 bases and J by 5 bases, with 13 bases between. This CDR3 region has 14 residues. Germline V gene sequence: CDR1 MNHEY, CDR2 SMNVEV (reference sequence). CDR3 sequence (DNA): TGTGCCAGCAGCCGGGGGCGAGAAACCGGGGAGCTGTTTTTT. Translated, it gives CASSRGRETGELFF.

This clonotype has just a few counts. Being one base from a much bigger clone, this may be a read error. The chain links TRBV20-1 to TRBJ2-5; 13 bases match TRBD2. V was pared by 0 bases and J by 7 bases, with 5 bases of the junction left unmatched. This CDR3 spans 15 amino acids. Germline V gene data show CDR1 as DFQATT and CDR2 as SNEGSKA (reference sequence). The CDR3 region has the DNA TGCAGTGCTAGAGATGGACTAGCGGGAGCAGGGACCCAGTACTTC. Translated: CSARDGLAGAGTQYF.

The V gene is TRBV6-2 or TRBV6-3, the J gene TRBJ2-7; no firm D call. With 4 bases removed from V and 6 bases from J, the gap between germline ends came to 10 bases. Per germline, CDR1 MNHEY and CDR2 SVGEGT. This CDR3 spans 12 amino acids. CDR3: CASSSVVGEQYF. CDR3 in DNA: TGTGCCAGCAGTTCGGTAGTTGGCGAGCAGTACTTC.

The chain combines TRBV3-1 with TRBJ2-7; 7 bases agree with TRBD2. The germline V gene has CDR1 LGHDT and CDR2 YNNKEL (reference sequence). Trimming removed 3 bases from V and 3 bases from J; junction bases left unmatched: 11. The CDR3 is 16 amino acids. CDR3 bases: TGTGCCAGCAGCCAGAGGCTAGCGGCTACATTCTACGAGCAGTACTTC. Its protein product is CASSQRLAATFYEQYF.

This clonotype was observed many times. The chain couples TRBV28 to TRBJ2-7; 9 bases align to TRBD1. This CDR3 is built from 16 residues. With V trimmed by 3 bases and J by 7 bases, 13 bases remained unmatched. Germline CDR1 is MDHEN and CDR2 is SYDVKM. CDR3 sequence (DNA): TGTGCCAGCAGTTTGAGGTTGAGCACAGGGGGCCGGGAGCAGTACTTC. As protein: CASSLRLSTGGREQYF.

This clonotype was seen many times. The chain couples TRBV20-1 to TRBJ1-1; TRBD1 might be the D (6 bases). The CDR3 covers 15 residues. V lost 5 bases, J lost 2 bases, and 18 bases lay in between. The germline V gene has CDR1 DFQATT and CDR2 SNEGSKA (reference sequence). CDR3 DNA sequence: TGCAGTGCTGCGGGACACTTCACCTCCAACACTGAAGCTTTCTTT. Its protein product is CSAAGHFTSNTEAFF.

The table lists this clonotype with a few counts. CDR3 sequence (DNA): TGCAGTGCTAGAGCGGGACAGGGGCGCCACGAGCAGTACTTC. This encodes CSARAGQGRHEQYF. The chain has TRBV20-1 and TRBJ2-7; 10 bases are shared with TRBD1. Germline V gene data show CDR1 as DFQATT and CDR2 as SNEGSKA (reference sequence). V lost 1 base and J lost 5; bases outside the gene matches: 5. The CDR3 extends over 14 amino acids.

The chain links TRBV28 to TRBJ2-2; D remains ambiguous. Germline V gene sequence: CDR1 MDHEN, CDR2 SYDVKM. The V end lost 2 bases, the J end lost 0 bases, and 4 bases lay between the germline ends. This CDR3 comprises 14 residues. In DNA, the CDR3 is TGTGCCAGCAGTTTAAACACGAACACCGGGGAGCTGTTTTTT. Its protein product is CASSLNTNTGELFF. The full variable domain, its missing parts supplied by reference TRBV28 and TRBJ2-2, is DVKVTQSSRYLVKRTGEKVFLECVQDMDHENMFWYRQDPGLGLRLIYFSYDVKMKEKGDIPEGYSVSREKKERFSLILESASTNQTSMYLCASSLNTNTGELFFGEGSRLTVL.

This chain links TRBV20-1 with TRBJ1-5; 7 nucleotides align to TRBD1. Germline V lookup: CDR1 DFQATT, CDR2 SNEGSKA (reference sequence). V shed 3 bases, J shed 4 bases, and the junction held 3 bases outside the gene matches. CDR3 length: 13 residues. CDR3 sequence: CSARTGLNQPQHF. CDR3 DNA sequence: TGCAGTGCTAGGACAGGGCTTAATCAGCCCCAGCATTTT.

Only a few counts were recorded for this clonotype. The J gene is TRBJ1-6, the V gene TRBV7-9, with TRBD1 identical over 10 bases. The CDR3 length is 14 residues. V lost 7 bases and J lost 7; bases outside the gene matches: 4. Germline V gene sequence: CDR1 SEHNR, CDR2 FQNEAQ (reference sequence). The CDR3 spells CASTRQGANSPLHF. Written as DNA, the CDR3 is TGTGCCAGCACCAGACAGGGGGCGAATTCACCCCTCCACTTT.

In its sample, this clonotype was seen many times. The J gene is TRBJ2-2, the V gene TRBV10-3; TRBD2 is a possible D gene (5 bases). Germline V CDR1 and CDR2: ENHRY, SYGVKD. Trimming took off 6 bases at V and 6 bases at J, with 11 bases between the two ends. The CDR3 runs 13 residues. CDR3 in amino acids: CAIREGGAGELFF. CDR3 sequence (DNA): TGTGCCATCAGGGAAGGAGGTGCCGGGGAGCTGTTTTTT.

The chain uses TRBV19 and TRBJ1-1, with D unresolved. The germline CDR1 and CDR2 sequences are LNHDA and SQIVND (reference sequence). The CDR3 sequence is 13 residues long. V gave up 6 bases and J gave up 1 base, with 9 bases separating them. The CDR3 coding sequence is TGTGCCAGTAGCGCTGACAAGAACACTGAAGCTTTCTTT. It yields the protein CASSADKNTEAFF.

This clonotype was detected a few times. The chain uses TRBV15 and TRBJ2-1, with a tentative D call TRBD2 (5 bases). The CDR3 covers 17 residues. The germline V gene encodes CDR1 LNHNV and CDR2 YYDKDF (reference sequence). V was shortened by 0 bases and J by 8 bases, with 20 bases between the two germline ends. In DNA form, the CDR3 reads TGTGCCACCAGCAGAGATTCAAGGACTGGCGGATATGATGAGCAGTTCTTC. It yields the protein CATSRDSRTGGYDEQFF.